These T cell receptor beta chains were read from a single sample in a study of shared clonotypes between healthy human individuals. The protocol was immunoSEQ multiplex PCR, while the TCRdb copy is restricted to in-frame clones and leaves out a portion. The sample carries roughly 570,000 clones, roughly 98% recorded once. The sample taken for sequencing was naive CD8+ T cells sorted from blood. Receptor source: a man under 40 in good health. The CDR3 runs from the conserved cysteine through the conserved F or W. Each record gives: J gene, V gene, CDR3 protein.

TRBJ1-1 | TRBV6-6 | CASSYPQGHTEAFF
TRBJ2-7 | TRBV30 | CAWSETHLSYEQYF
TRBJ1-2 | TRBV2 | CASSGIKGLWGYTF
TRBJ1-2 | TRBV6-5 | CASSYSAGGANYGYTF
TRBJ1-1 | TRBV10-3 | CAIRQSISPDTEAFF
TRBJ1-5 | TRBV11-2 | CASSLVGDSNQPQHF
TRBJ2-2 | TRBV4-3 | CASSQDLASEVPGELFF
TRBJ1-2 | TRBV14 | CASSQEVRGLGYGYTF
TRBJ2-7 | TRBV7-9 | CASSASGFGVEQYF
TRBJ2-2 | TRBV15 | CATSWGGSNTGELFF
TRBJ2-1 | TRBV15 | CATSRDQTGGSLAGAYNEQFF
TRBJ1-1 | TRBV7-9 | CASSSYPKDRRNTEAFF
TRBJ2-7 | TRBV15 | CATGKGLPYEQYF
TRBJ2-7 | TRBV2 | CASSEGSYYEQYF
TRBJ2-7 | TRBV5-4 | CASSFGGTSPHEQYF
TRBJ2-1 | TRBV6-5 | CASSTEIEQFF
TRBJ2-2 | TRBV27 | CASSLNPLAMNTGELFF
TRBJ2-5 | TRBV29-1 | CSVLAGGWQETQYF
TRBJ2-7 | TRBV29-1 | CSVGTEAYEQYF
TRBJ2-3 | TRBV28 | CASRPAGTTDTQYF
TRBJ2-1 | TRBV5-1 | CASSLAGLRQNEQFF
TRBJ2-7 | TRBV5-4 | CASSKGDSPYEQYF
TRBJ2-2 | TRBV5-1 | CASSLGITSGRPGTGELFF
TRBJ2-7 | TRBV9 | CASSYATTGEQYF
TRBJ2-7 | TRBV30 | CAWTETYEQYF
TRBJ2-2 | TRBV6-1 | CASSGPRTTNTGELFF
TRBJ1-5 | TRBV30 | CAWSDQWRSQHF